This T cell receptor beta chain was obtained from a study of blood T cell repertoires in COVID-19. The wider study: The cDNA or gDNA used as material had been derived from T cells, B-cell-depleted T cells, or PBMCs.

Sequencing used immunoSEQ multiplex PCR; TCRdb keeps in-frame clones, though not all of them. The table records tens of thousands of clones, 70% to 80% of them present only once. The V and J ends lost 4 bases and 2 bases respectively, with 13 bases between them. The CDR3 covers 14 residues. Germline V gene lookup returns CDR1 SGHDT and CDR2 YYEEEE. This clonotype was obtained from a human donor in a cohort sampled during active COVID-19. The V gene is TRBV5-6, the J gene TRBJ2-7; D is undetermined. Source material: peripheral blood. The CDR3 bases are TGTGCCAGCAGCAAGACATCACCCACCTACGAGCAGTACTTC. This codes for CASSKTSPTYEQYF.